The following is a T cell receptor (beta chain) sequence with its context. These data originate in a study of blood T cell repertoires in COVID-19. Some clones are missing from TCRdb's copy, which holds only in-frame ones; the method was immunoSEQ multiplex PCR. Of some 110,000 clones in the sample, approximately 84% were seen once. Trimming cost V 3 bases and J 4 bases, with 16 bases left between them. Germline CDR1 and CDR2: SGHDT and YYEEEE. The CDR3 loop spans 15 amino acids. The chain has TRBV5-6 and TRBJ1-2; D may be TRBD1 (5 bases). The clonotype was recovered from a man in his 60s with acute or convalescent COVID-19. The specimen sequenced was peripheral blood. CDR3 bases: TGTGCCAGCAGCTCGGGGGGATTAGGTGGCTATGGCTACACCTTC. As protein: CASSSGGLGGYGYTF.